The clone carrying this T cell receptor (beta chain) was observed a few times. The antigen is unknown. This specimen belongs to a study of T-cell reconstitution after alpha-beta-depleted transplantation in children. Study-wide results and caveats: In patients about two months after transplant, alpha-beta T cells reportedly arose from several hundred expanded graft clones. Recipient T cells and thymic progenitors that survived gave rise to the high TCRbeta diversity observed at day 60 in some patients.

Library preparation (for TCRbeta) was performed with unique molecular identifiers. One entry per CDR3 protein results from TCRdb running MiXCR on the PCR reads. This sample has some 260,000 distinct CDR3 sequences, with about 24% found just once. CDR3 length: 14 residues. Germline-derived CDR1 and CDR2 are MNHEY and SVGAGI. V dropped 0 bases and J dropped 3 bases, with 5 bases sitting between them. The V call is TRBV6-5, the J call TRBJ1-4; D gene ambiguous. This specimen consisted of PBMCs, mostly from graft donor cells, obtained 360 days after TCRalphabeta/CD19-depleted stem cell transplant. This TCR came from a female patient between 2 and 15 years old who had a stem cell transplant for congenital amegakaryocytic thrombocytopenia, so the T cells may come from the graft donor. The CDR3 loop reads CASSYSSSNEKLFF. The CDR3 DNA is TGTGCCAGCAGTTACTCGAGTTCTAATGAAAAACTGTTTTTT.